This TCR beta chain was found in a study of cytomegalovirus exposure and HLA in healthy donors. Study findings and constraints: The authors listed around 150 TCR beta chains as cytomegalovirus-associated. Relative to equally common others, HLA-associated TCR beta chains showed greater clonal expansion in a later analysis. Some V segments, including TRBV6-2 and TRBV6-3, were excluded as indistinguishable.

The donors gave bone marrow, and they were healthy. V dropped 3 bases and J dropped 3 bases, with 11 bases sitting between them. The germline V gene has CDR1 SGHAT and CDR2 FQNNGV. The CDR3 has 14 amino acids. Remarks on this clone: What it binds is unknown.

The study ran its PCR with 60 Vbeta and 13 Jbeta primers. Measured with immunoSEQ multiplex PCR; TCRdb has only the in-frame clones, and not every one. The data hold 55,000 to 70,000 clones, with roughly 73% observed a single time. This clonotype originated in a male donor in good health and CMV-seropositive. The sequenced sample was PBMCs. The chain couples TRBV11-2 to TRBJ1-1, with D perhaps matching TRBD1 (6 bases). The chain's CDR3 is CASSFGGGYTEAFF. Here the CDR3 DNA reads TGTGCCAGCAGCTTTGGGGGCGGGTACACTGAAGCTTTCTTT.